These 28 T cell receptor beta chains came from one sample sequenced in a study of cytomegalovirus exposure and HLA in healthy donors. This PCR relied on a set of 60 Vbeta primers and 13 Jbeta primers. Sequencing was performed with immunoSEQ multiplex PCR; in TCRdb, only in-frame clones are kept and a portion is missing. Found here are more than 40,000 clones; the top ten clones hold more than 25%. The sample comprised PBMCs. The receptors were sampled from a man between 40 and 49 years old in good health and CMV-seropositive.

The J gene is TRBJ2-5, the V gene TRBV28; TRBD2 aligns across 8 bases. Losses at the gene ends were 6 bases for V and 8 bases for J; bases not matched to a gene: 5. The CDR3 is 12 residues long. CDR1 and CDR2 from the germline V gene are MDHEN and SYDVKM. The CDR3 loop is CASRKGLATQYF. In DNA, the CDR3 is TGTGCCAGCAGAAAAGGACTAGCCACCCAGTACTTC. Using reference TRBV28 and TRBJ2-5 for the parts outside the CDR3, the full variable domain is DVKVTQSSRYLVKRTGEKVFLECVQDMDHENMFWYRQDPGLGLRLIYFSYDVKMKEKGDIPEGYSVSREKKERFSLILESASTNQTSMYLCASRKGLATQYFGPGTRLLVL.

The chain employs TRBV18 and TRBJ2-5; tentative D call: TRBD2 (6 bases). This CDR3 comprises 15 residues. The V and J ends lost 3 bases and 2 bases respectively, with 13 bases between them. Germline lookup yields CDR1 KGHSH and CDR2 LQKENI. CDR3 bases: TGTGCCAGCTCACCCCCGGCGGGAACACAAGAGACCCAGTACTTC. Its translation: CASSPPAGTQETQYF.

The chain recombines TRBV27 with TRBJ1-2; TRBD1 aligns across 8 bases. The ends lost 3 bases at V and 7 bases at J; junction bases unmatched: 4. Germline lookup yields CDR1 MNHEY and CDR2 SMNVEV (reference sequence). CDR3 length equals 13 residues. CDR3 sequence: CASSFGDRGGYTF. CDR3 nucleotides: TGTGCCAGCAGTTTTGGAGACAGGGGTGGCTACACCTTC.

In the case of this clone: This sample also contains other DNA sequences that code for the same CDR3. The chain links TRBV19 to TRBJ2-7; 7 bases fit TRBD1. With 1 base clipped from V and 1 base from J, the junction kept 1 base outside the gene matches. CDR1 is LNHDA, CDR2 SQIVND, per germline (reference sequence). The CDR3 extends over 14 amino acids. CDR3 amino acids: CASSIGQGSYEQYF. Here the CDR3 DNA reads TGTGCCAGTAGTATAGGACAGGGTTCCTACGAGCAGTACTTC.

In the case of this clone: One end of the junction is discordant with germline, which a read error may explain. Other nucleotide sequences from this sample produce the same CDR3. The genes are TRBV18 and TRBJ2-5; 10 nucleotides match TRBD1. The end of the DNA fits TRBJ2-7 better, so the J call may be wrong. This CDR3 spans 15 amino acids. Looked up from germline, CDR1 is KGHSH and CDR2 is LQKENI. CDR3: CASSPLPGTGVEQYF. CDR3 sequence (DNA): TGCGCCAGCTCACCCCTCCCCGGGACAGGGGTCGAGCAGTACTTC.

The V call is TRBV2, the J call TRBJ1-1; D is unclear. The CDR3 contains 15 residues. Trimming removed 1 base at V and 3 bases at J, with 12 bases between. Germline values: CDR1 SNHLY, CDR2 FYNNEI. The CDR3 reads CASSEGRLMDTEAFF. DNA of the CDR3: TGTGCCAGCAGTGAAGGACGACTTATGGACACTGAAGCTTTCTTT.

The V and J genes are TRBV27 and TRBJ2-1; 10 positions match TRBD2. Germline V gene sequence: CDR1 MNHEY, CDR2 SMNVEV (reference sequence). The CDR3 length is 16 residues. V shed 7 bases and J 7 bases; nucleotides not matched to a gene: 13. CDR3 sequence reads: CASTNLAGGVRNEQFF. For the CDR3, the DNA is TGTGCCAGCACCAATTTAGCGGGAGGAGTTCGAAATGAGCAGTTCTTC.

The chain couples TRBV19 to TRBJ1-3, with D possibly being TRBD1 (6 bases). This CDR3 region has 16 residues. Germline CDR1 LNHDA, CDR2 SQIVND (reference sequence). V gave up 1 base and J gave up 0 bases, with 10 bases separating them. CDR3 residues: CASSIAGTISGNTIYF. For the CDR3, the DNA is TGTGCCAGTAGTATAGCCGGGACAATCTCTGGAAACACCATATATTTT.

V is TRBV4-3 and J is TRBJ2-2; TRBD2 is a possible D gene (5 bases). The V end lost 1 base, the J end lost 3 bases, and 12 bases lay between the germline ends. Germline CDR1 and CDR2: LGHNA and YSLEER. The CDR3 is 16 amino acids. CDR3 bases: TGCGCCAGCAGCCAAGTCCCTGGCGGGCACACCGGGGAGCTGTTTTTT. Its translation is CASSQVPGGHTGELFF.

V gene TRBV7-9 combines with J gene TRBJ1-4; 8 nucleotides line up with TRBD1. Germline loops: CDR1 SEHNR, CDR2 FQNEAQ (reference sequence). The CDR3 is 14 residues long. V lost 4 bases and J lost 5; bases outside the gene matches: 3. The CDR3 nucleotides read TGTGCCAGCAGCTCACAGGGGGAAAATGAAAAACTGTTTTTT. This gives the protein CASSSQGENEKLFF.

This chain joins TRBV6-5 and TRBJ2-7; a weak D match, TRBD1 (5 bases). Germline CDR1 and CDR2: MNHEY and SVGAGI. This CDR3 is 13 amino acids long. V gave up 6 bases and J gave up 1 base, with 10 bases separating them. The CDR3 DNA reads TGTGCCAGCAGGGGCGACAGTTCCTACGAGCAGTACTTC. Protein product: CASRGDSSYEQYF.

V and J are TRBV7-9 and TRBJ2-7, with D unresolved. The CDR3 spans 14 residues. V was trimmed by 4 bases and J by 4 bases, leaving 14 bases between them. Germline-derived CDR1 and CDR2 are SEHNR and FQNEAQ (reference sequence). For the CDR3, the DNA is TGTGCCAGCAGCTCACAGCAAAGAGTTTACGAGCAGTACTTC. Translated, it gives CASSSQQRVYEQYF.

Frequency places this clone as medium-sized (0.01 to 0.1%). The chain combines TRBV4-3 with TRBJ2-5, with TRBD2 matching over 8 bases. Germline V gives CDR1 LGHNA, CDR2 YSLEER. The CDR3 spans 15 residues. Losses at the gene ends were 3 bases for V and 4 bases for J; bases not matched to a gene: 7. Written as DNA, the CDR3 is TGCGCCAGCAGCCAGGGAGCGGGGGATGTAGAGACCCAGTACTTC. This encodes CASSQGAGDVETQYF.

This chain joins TRBV28 and TRBJ1-2; a weak D match, TRBD1 (6 bases). CDR3 size: 14 residues. CDR1 is MDHEN and CDR2 is SYDVKM in the germline V gene. Trimming removed 6 bases from V and 6 bases from J, with 17 bases in between. DNA of the CDR3: TGTGCCAGCAGCTTCACAGGGAAATTGGATGGCTACACCTTC. Protein: CASSFTGKLDGYTF.

The chain uses TRBV6-5 and TRBJ2-7; TRBD2 agrees at 11 bases. Germline V gene sequence: CDR1 MNHEY, CDR2 SVGAGI. CDR3 length equals 15 residues. The junction had 0 bases not matched to a gene; V was cut back by 2 bases and J by 0 bases. Here the CDR3 reads CASSYTSGSSYEQYF. In nucleotides, the CDR3 is TGTGCCAGCAGTTACACTAGCGGGAGCTCCTACGAGCAGTACTTC.

The chain uses TRBV9 and TRBJ1-5; D possibly corresponds to TRBD1 (6 bases). The CDR3 is 14 amino acids. The V gene's germline CDR1 is SGDLS and CDR2 YYNGEE. Trimming shortened V by 2 bases and J by 3 bases, and 9 bases separated the two germline ends. CDR3 DNA: TGTGCCAGCAGCGTCGGACAGCTCAATCAGCCCCAGCATTTT. Its protein is CASSVGQLNQPQHF. Full variable domain (outside the CDR3, taken from reference TRBV9 and TRBJ1-5): DSGVTQTPKHLITATGQRVTLRCSPRSGDLSVYWYQQSLDQGLQFLIQYYNGEERAKGNILERFSAQQFPDLHSELNLSSLELGDSALYFCASSVGQLNQPQHFGDGTRLSIL.

CDR3 in DNA: TGTGCCAGTAGGGACAGGGGGCTTTCACCCCTCCACTTT. Translating it yields CASRDRGLSPLHF. The rearrangement joins TRBV19 to TRBJ1-6; 11 positions agree with TRBD1. The CDR3 runs 13 residues. Per germline, CDR1 LNHDA and CDR2 SQIVND (reference sequence). Trimming removed 6 bases from V and 9 bases from J; junction bases left unmatched: 1.

V is TRBV18 and J is TRBJ1-1; 8 positions match TRBD1. Germline loops: CDR1 KGHSH, CDR2 LQKENI. CDR3 length: 13 residues. V dropped 2 bases and J dropped 8; count of bases not matched to a gene: 4. CDR3 sequence: CASSPGQGAEAFF. The CDR3 DNA reads TGTGCCAGCTCACCAGGCCAGGGGGCAGAAGCTTTCTTT.

The V gene is TRBV5-4, the J gene TRBJ2-7; the D gene is possibly TRBD1 (6 bases). This CDR3 has 14 amino acids. Trimming left V 1 base short and J 2 bases short, with 10 bases between. The germline V gene has CDR1 SGHNT and CDR2 YYREEE (reference sequence). The CDR3, as DNA: TGTGCCAGCAGCTTGTACAGGGAAACCTACGAGCAGTACTTC. Translation gives CASSLYRETYEQYF.

The chain employs TRBV5-4 and TRBJ1-1, with TRBD1 as a possible D gene (5 bases). The CDR3 totals 16 residues. Germline V lookup: CDR1 SGHNT, CDR2 YYREEE (reference sequence). The ends were cut back, 6 bases at V and 0 bases at J, with 18 bases in the middle. DNA for the CDR3: TGTGCCAGCACCCGCGGTTCGGGACTCATGAACACTGAAGCTTTCTTT. Protein: CASTRGSGLMNTEAFF.

V usage is TRBV19 and J usage is TRBJ1-3; no firm D call. The CDR3 is 17 amino acids. With 5 bases removed from V and 0 bases from J, the gap between germline ends came to 17 bases. CDR1 LNHDA and CDR2 SQIVND come from the germline V gene (reference sequence). CDR3 region: CASSLNRVALSGNTIYF. Here the CDR3 DNA reads TGTGCCAGTAGTCTAAATCGGGTGGCGCTCTCTGGAAACACCATATATTTT.

This sequence joins TRBV28 and TRBJ1-2; TRBD1 matches at 11 bases. The CDR3 has 15 amino acids. With 6 bases clipped from V and 4 bases from J, the junction kept 7 bases outside the gene matches. Germline V lookup: CDR1 MDHEN, CDR2 SYDVKM. As DNA, the CDR3 is TGTGCCAGCAGGGCCGGCGGACAGGGGGCCTATGGCTACACCTTC. Protein product: CASRAGGQGAYGYTF.

V is TRBV27 and J is TRBJ1-1; D is ambiguous. This CDR3 has 13 residues. The V gene's germline CDR1 is MNHEY and CDR2 SMNVEV (reference sequence). V was trimmed by 6 bases and J by 11 bases, leaving 19 bases between them. CDR3 coding DNA: TGTGCCAGCAGCCCTCCGGGGAAGCTAGGTGCTTTCTTT. Translation gives CASSPPGKLGAFF.

This chain connects TRBV11-1 to TRBJ2-2; D may be TRBD1 (6 bases). Trimming took 4 bases from V and 5 from J, leaving 14 bases between them. Germline V CDR1 and CDR2: SGHAT, FQDESV (reference sequence). The length of the CDR3 is 15 residues. The CDR3 nucleotides read TGTGCCAGCAGCTCCCAGGGGACGGTAACCGGGGAGCTGTTTTTT. This codes for CASSSQGTVTGELFF.

The J gene is TRBJ2-3, the V gene TRBV30; 9 bases are a match to TRBD2. The CDR3 is 14 amino acids. Per the germline V gene, CDR1 is GTSNPN and CDR2 is SVGIG (reference sequence). Trimming at V came to 3 bases and at J to 6 bases, leaving 7 bases not matched to a gene. CDR3 in DNA: TGTGCCTGGAGCCTCGCGGGAGGGACCGATACGCAGTATTTT. Its protein product is CAWSLAGGTDTQYF.

V and J are TRBV7-9 and TRBJ1-2; D uncertain. Trimming removed 4 bases from V and 8 bases from J, with 17 bases in between. This CDR3 is built from 14 residues. In germline, CDR1 is SEHNR, CDR2 FQNEAQ (reference sequence). The CDR3 region has the DNA TGTGCCAGCAGCTCCCCAAACCGGTCGGGGGGCTACACCTTC. Amino acid sequence: CASSSPNRSGGYTF. Supplemented by reference TRBV7-9 and TRBJ1-2, the full variable domain reads DTGVSQNPRHKITKRGQNVTFRCDPISEHNRLYWYRQTLGQGPEFLTYFQNEAQLEKSRLLSDRFSAERPKGSFSTLEIQRTEQGDSAMYLCASSSPNRSGGYTFGSGTRLTVV.

J is TRBJ1-1 and V is TRBV6-6, with D perhaps matching TRBD1 (5 bases). Germline lookup yields CDR1 MNHNY and CDR2 SVGAGI (reference sequence). V was clipped by 5 bases and J by 6 bases, with 13 bases between them. The CDR3 has 13 amino acids. Written as DNA, the CDR3 is TGTGCCAGCAGTCAGCAAGACAGTTCTGAAGCTTTCTTT. Amino acid sequence: CASSQQDSSEAFF.

This sequence joins TRBV9 and TRBJ1-1; 7 bases align to TRBD1. V lost 3 bases and J lost 1; bases outside the gene matches: 12. The CDR3 spans 17 residues. The germline CDR1 and CDR2 sequences are SGDLS and YYNGEE. The CDR3 nucleotides read TGTGCCAGCAGCGAGCACCGGGGGGGACAGAGGAACACTGAAGCTTTCTTT. Protein: CASSEHRGGQRNTEAFF. The full variable domain, rest sourced from reference TRBV9 and TRBJ1-1, is DSGVTQTPKHLITATGQRVTLRCSPRSGDLSVYWYQQSLDQGLQFLIQYYNGEERAKGNILERFSAQQFPDLHSELNLSSLELGDSALYFCASSEHRGGQRNTEAFFGQGTRLTVV.